Sequencing of this TCR beta chain was carried out in a study of cytomegalovirus exposure and HLA in healthy donors. Overall study results and limits: Cytomegalovirus-associated status was assigned to fewer than 200 TCR beta chains. As was reported, the classifier diagnosed cytomegalovirus status with high specificity and sensitivity. Later findings reportedly placed an Asian-associated ancestry cluster below the approximately 670-donor mean for N-insertions.

With respect to this clone: Its antigen remains unknown.

The PCR made use of 60 Vbeta and 13 Jbeta primers. Profiling relied on immunoSEQ multiplex PCR, and the TCRdb table lists in-frame clones only, not all of them. The data show 130,000 or so clones, with 77% seen just once and under 2% held by the top ten. The clonotype was recovered from a female donor in good health and CMV-seronegative. Sequencing input: PBMCs.

CDR3 sequence reads: CASSRGTGRRGTDTQYF. The DNA of the CDR3 is TGTGCCAGTAGTAGGGGGACAGGGCGGCGTGGCACAGATACGCAGTATTTT. This chain uses TRBV19 with TRBJ2-3, with 9 bases lining up with TRBD1. V was pared by 4 bases and J by 1 base, with 9 bases of the junction left unmatched. The germline gives CDR1 LNHDA, CDR2 SQIVND (reference sequence). The CDR3 sequence is 17 residues long. The entire variable domain, with the rest obtained from reference TRBV19 and TRBJ2-3, is as follows: DGGITQSPKYLFRKEGQNVTLSCEQNLNHDAMYWYRQDPGQGLRLIYYSQIVNDFQKGDIAEGYSVSREKKESFPLTVTSAQKNPTAFYLCASSRGTGRRGTDTQYFGPGTRLTVL.